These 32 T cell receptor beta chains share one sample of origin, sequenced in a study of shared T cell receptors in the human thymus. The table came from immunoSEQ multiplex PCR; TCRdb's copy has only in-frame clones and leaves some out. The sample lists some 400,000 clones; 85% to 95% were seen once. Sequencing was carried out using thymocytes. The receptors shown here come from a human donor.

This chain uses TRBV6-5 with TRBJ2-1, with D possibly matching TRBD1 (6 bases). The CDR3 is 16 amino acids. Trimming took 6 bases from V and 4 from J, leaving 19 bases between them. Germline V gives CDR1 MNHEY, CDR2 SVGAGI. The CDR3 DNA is TGTGCCAGCAGGTACAGGGTTCCTGATCCATACAATGAGCAGTTCTTC. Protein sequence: CASRYRVPDPYNEQFF.

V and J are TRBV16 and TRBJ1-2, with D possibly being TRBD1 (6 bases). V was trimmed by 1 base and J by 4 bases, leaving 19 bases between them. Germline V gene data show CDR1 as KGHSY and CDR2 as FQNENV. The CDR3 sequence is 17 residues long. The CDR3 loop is CASSQLPRTAHGYGYTF. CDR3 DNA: TGTGCCAGCAGCCAATTGCCGCGGACAGCTCATGGCTATGGCTACACCTTC.

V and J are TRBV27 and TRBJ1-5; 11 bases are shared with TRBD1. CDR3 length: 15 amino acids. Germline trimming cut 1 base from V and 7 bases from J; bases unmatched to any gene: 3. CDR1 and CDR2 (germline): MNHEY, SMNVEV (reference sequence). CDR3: CASSLFGTGGQPQHF. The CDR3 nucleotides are TGTGCCAGCAGTTTATTTGGGACAGGGGGACAGCCCCAGCATTTT.

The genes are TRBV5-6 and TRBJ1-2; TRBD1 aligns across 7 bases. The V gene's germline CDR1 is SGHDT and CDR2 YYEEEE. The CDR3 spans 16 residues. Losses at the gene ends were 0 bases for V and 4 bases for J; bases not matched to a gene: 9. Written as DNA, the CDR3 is TGTGCCAGCAGCTTGGATGCAGGGGGACTAGGCTATGGCTACACCTTC. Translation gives CASSLDAGGLGYGYTF.

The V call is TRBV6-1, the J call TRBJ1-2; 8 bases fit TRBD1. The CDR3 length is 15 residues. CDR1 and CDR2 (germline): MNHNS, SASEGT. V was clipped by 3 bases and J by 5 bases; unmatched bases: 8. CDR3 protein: CASSDSRDRLYGYTF. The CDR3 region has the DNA TGTGCCAGCAGTGATAGCCGGGACAGGCTATATGGCTACACCTTC.

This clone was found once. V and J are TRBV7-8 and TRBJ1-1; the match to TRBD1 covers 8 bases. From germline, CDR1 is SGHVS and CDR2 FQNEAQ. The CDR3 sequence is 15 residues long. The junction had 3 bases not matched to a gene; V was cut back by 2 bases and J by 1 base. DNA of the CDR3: TGTGCCAGCAGCTTACCAGACAGGGGGAACACTGAAGCTTTCTTT. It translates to CASSLPDRGNTEAFF.

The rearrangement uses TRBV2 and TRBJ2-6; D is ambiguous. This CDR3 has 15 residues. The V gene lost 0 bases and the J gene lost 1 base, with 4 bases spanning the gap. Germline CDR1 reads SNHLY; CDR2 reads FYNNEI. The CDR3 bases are TGTGCCAGCAGTGAAGCGGGGTCTGGGGCCAACGTCCTGACTTTC. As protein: CASSEAGSGANVLTF. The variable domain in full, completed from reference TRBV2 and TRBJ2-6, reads EPEVTQTPSHQVTQMGQEVILRCVPISNHLYFYWYRQILGQKVEFLVSFYNNEISEKSEIFDDQFSVERPDGSNFTLKIRSTKLEDSAMYFCASSEAGSGANVLTFGAGSRLTVL.

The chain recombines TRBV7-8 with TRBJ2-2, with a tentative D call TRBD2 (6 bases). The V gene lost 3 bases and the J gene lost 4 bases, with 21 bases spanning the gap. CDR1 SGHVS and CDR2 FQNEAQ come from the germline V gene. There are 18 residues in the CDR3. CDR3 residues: CASSFDLSVTSSTGELFF. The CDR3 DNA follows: TGTGCCAGCAGCTTCGATCTGTCGGTTACTAGCTCCACCGGGGAGCTGTTTTTT.

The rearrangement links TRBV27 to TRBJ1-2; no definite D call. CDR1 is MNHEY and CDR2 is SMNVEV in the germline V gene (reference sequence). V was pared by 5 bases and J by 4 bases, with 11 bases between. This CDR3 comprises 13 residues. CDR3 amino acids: CASSPQGRYGYTF. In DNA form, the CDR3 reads TGTGCCAGCAGTCCCCAAGGACGCTATGGCTACACCTTC.

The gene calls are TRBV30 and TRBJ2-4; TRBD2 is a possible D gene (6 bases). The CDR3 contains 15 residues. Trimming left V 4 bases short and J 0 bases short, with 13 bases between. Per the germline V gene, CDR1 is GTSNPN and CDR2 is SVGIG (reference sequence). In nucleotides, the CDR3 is TGTGCCTGGAACCGGACGGGACTAGCCAAAAACATTCAGTACTTC. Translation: CAWNRTGLAKNIQYF.

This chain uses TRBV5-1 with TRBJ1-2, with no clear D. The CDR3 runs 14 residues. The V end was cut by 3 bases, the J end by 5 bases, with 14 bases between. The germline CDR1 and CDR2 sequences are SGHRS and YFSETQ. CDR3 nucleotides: TGCGCCAGCAGCTCCCCGACGGGCGAGTATGGCTACACCTTC. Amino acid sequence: CASSSPTGEYGYTF.

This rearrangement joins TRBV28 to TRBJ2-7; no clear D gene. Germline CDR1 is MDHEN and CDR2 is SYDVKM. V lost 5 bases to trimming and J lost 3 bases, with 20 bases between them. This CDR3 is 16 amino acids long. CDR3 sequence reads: CASSLIAQNSHYEQYF. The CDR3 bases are TGTGCCAGCAGTCTAATCGCACAGAATTCCCACTACGAGCAGTACTTC.

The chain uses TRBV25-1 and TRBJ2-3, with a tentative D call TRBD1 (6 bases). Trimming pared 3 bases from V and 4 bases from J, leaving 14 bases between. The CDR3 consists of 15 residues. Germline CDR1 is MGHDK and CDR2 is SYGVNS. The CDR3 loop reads CASSDQGWVSDTQYF. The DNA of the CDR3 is TGTGCCAGCAGTGACCAGGGGTGGGTGTCAGATACGCAGTATTTT. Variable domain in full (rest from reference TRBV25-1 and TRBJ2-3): EADIYQTPRYLVIGTGKKITLECSQTMGHDKMYWYQQDPGMELHLIHYSYGVNSTEKGDLSSESTVSRIRTEHFPLTLESARPSHTSQYLCASSDQGWVSDTQYFGPGTRLTVL.

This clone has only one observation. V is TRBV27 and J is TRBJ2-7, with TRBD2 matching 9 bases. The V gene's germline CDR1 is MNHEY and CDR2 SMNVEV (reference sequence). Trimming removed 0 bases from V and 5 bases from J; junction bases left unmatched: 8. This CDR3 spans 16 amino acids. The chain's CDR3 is CASSLSFRGRVDEQYF. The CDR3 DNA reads TGTGCCAGCAGTTTATCTTTTCGCGGGAGGGTCGACGAGCAGTACTTC.

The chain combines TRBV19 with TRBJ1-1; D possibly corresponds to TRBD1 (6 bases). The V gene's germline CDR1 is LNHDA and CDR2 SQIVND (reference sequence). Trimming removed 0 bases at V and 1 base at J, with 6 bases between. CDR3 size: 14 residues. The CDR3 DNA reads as TGTGCCAGTAGTATAGAGGGGGCGAACACTGAAGCTTTCTTT. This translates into CASSIEGANTEAFF.

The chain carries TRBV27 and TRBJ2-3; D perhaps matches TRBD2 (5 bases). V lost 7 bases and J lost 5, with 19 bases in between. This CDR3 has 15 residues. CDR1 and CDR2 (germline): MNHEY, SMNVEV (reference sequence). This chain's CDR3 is CASTPFKGAEDTQYF. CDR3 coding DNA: TGTGCCAGCACCCCATTTAAGGGAGCGGAAGATACGCAGTATTTT.

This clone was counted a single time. CDR3 in DNA: TGTGCCAGCAGTGCGGGTGACCCCTACGAGCAGTACTTC. It is translated as CASSAGDPYEQYF. The rearrangement links TRBV6-1 to TRBJ2-7; no firm D call. Germline V CDR1 and CDR2: MNHNS, SASEGT. This CDR3 has 13 amino acids. Trimming shortened V by 4 bases and J by 2 bases, and 9 bases separated the two germline ends.

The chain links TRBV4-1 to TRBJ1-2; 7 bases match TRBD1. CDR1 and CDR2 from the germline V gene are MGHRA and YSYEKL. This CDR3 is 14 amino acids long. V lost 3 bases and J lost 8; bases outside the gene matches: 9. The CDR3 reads CASSHEGQLIGYTF. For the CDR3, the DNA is TGCGCCAGCAGCCACGAGGGACAGCTTATCGGCTACACCTTC.

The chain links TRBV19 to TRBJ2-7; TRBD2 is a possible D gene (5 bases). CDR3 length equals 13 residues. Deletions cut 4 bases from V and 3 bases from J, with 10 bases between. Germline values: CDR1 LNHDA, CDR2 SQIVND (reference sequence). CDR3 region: CASSTGNLYEQYF. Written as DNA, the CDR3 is TGTGCCAGTAGTACGGGAAACCTCTACGAGCAGTACTTC. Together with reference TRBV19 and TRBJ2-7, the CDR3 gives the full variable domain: DGGITQSPKYLFRKEGQNVTLSCEQNLNHDAMYWYRQDPGQGLRLIYYSQIVNDFQKGDIAEGYSVSREKKESFPLTVTSAQKNPTAFYLCASSTGNLYEQYFGPGTRLTVT.

CDR3 loop: CASMATGAPGYGYTF. DNA for the CDR3: TGTGCCAGCATGGCGACCGGGGCCCCCGGCTATGGCTACACCTTC. The chain combines TRBV6-1 with TRBJ1-2; possible D gene TRBD1, 5 bases. Trimming took off 7 bases at V and 4 bases at J, with 19 bases between the two ends. The CDR3 is 15 residues long. CDR1 and CDR2 (germline): MNHNS, SASEGT.

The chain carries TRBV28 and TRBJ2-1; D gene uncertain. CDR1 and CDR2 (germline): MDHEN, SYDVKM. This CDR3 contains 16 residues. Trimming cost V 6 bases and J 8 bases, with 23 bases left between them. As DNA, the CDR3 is TGTGCCAGCAGAAACTCTGGAGATATTATGTGGGATGAGCAGTTCTTC. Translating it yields CASRNSGDIMWDEQFF.

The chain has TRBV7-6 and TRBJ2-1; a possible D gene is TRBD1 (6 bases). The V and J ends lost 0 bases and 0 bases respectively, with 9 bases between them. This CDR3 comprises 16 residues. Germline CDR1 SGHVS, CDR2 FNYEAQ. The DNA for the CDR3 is TGTGCCAGCAGCTTAGCGGGACATAGCTCCTACAATGAGCAGTTCTTC. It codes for CASSLAGHSSYNEQFF.

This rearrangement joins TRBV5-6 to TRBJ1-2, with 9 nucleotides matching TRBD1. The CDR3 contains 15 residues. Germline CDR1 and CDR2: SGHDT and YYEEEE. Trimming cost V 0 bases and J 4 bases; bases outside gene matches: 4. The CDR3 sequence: CASSLAGQGSYGYTF. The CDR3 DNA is TGTGCCAGCAGCTTGGCGGGACAGGGATCCTATGGCTACACCTTC. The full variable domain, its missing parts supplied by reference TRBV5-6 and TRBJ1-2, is DAGVTQSPTHLIKTRGQQVTLRCSPKSGHDTVSWYQQALGQGPQFIFQYYEEEERQRGNFPDRFSGHQFPNYSSELNVNALLLGDSALYLCASSLAGQGSYGYTFGSGTRLTVV.

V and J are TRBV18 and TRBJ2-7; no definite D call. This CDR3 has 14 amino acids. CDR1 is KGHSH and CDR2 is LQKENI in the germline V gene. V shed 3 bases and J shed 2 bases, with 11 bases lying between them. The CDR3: CASSPGVSTYEQYF. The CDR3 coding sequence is TGTGCCAGCTCACCTGGCGTCTCAACCTACGAGCAGTACTTC.

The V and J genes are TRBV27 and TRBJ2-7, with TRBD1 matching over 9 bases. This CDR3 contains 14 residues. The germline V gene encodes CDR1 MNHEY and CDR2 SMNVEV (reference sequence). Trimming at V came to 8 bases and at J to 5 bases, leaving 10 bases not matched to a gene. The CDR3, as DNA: TGTGCCAGCCAGAGACGGGACAGGGTCCACGAGCAGTACTTC. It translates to CASQRRDRVHEQYF.

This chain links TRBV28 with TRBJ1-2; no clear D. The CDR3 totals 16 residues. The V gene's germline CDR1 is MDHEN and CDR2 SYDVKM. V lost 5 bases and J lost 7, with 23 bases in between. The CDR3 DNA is TGTGCCAGCAGTCCCCACCGTTCTCCGGGGTCTGCTGGCTACACCTTC. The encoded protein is CASSPHRSPGSAGYTF.

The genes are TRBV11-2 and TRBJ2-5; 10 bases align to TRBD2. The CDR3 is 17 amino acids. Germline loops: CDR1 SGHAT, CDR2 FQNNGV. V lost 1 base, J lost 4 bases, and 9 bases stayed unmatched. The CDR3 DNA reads TGTGCCAGCAGCTTAGGGGTGGGGCTAGCGGGAGTAGAGACCCAGTACTTC. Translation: CASSLGVGLAGVETQYF. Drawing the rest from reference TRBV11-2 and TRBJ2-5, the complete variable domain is EAGVAQSPRYKIIEKRQSVAFWCNPISGHATLYWYQQILGQGPKLLIQFQNNGVVDDSQLPKDRFSAERLKGVDSTLKIQPAKLEDSAVYLCASSLGVGLAGVETQYFGPGTRLLVL.

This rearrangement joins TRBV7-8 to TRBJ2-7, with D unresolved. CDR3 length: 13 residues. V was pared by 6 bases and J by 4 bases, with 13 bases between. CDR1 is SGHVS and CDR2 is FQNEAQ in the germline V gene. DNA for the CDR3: TGTGCCAGCAGTCCGACTGTGCGGTACGAGCAGTACTTC. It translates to CASSPTVRYEQYF.

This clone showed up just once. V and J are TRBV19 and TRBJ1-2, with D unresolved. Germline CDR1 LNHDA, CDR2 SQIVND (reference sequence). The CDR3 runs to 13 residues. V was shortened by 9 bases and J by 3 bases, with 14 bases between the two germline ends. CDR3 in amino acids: CASMRGIDYGYTF. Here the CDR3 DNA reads TGTGCCAGCATGAGAGGAATTGACTATGGCTACACCTTC.

The chain's CDR3 is CAWSVEGSGANVLTF. CDR3 sequence (DNA): TGTGCCTGGAGTGTAGAAGGCTCTGGGGCCAACGTCCTGACTTTC. The V and J genes are TRBV30 and TRBJ2-6; no definite D call. Germline lookup yields CDR1 GTSNPN and CDR2 SVGIG (reference sequence). The V and J ends lost 0 bases and 0 bases respectively, with 6 bases between them. CDR3 length: 15 amino acids.

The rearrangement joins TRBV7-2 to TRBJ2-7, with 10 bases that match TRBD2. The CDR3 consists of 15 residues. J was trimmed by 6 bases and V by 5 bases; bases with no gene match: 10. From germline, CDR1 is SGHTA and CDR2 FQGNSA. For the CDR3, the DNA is TGTGCCAGCAGCGCCCCGCTAGCGGGAGTTGGCGAGCAGTACTTC. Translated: CASSAPLAGVGEQYF.

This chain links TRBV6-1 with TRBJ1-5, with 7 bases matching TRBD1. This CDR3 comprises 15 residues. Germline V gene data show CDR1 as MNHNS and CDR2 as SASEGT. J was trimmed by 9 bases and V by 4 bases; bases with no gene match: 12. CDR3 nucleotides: TGTGCCAGCAGTGCCTTGGACAGGCTTGGTAGGCCCCAGCATTTT. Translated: CASSALDRLGRPQHF.